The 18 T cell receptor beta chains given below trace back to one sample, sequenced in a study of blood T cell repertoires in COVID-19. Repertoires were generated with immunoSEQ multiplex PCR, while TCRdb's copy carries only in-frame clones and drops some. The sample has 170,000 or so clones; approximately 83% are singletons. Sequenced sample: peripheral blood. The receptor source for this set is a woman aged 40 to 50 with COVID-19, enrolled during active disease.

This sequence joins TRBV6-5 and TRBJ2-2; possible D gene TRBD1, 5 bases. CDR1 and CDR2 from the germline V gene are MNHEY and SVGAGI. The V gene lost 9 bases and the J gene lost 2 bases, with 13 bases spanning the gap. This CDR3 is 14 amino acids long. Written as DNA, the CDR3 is TGTGCCAGTGGACATCCCGGTAACACCGGGGAGCTGTTTTTT. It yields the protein CASGHPGNTGELFF.

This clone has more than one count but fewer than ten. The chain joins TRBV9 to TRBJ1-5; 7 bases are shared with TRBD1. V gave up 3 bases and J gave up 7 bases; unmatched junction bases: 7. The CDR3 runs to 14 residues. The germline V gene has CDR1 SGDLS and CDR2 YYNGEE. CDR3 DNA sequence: TGTGCCAGCAGCGACTTCACAGGGGACCAGCCCCAGCATTTT. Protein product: CASSDFTGDQPQHF.

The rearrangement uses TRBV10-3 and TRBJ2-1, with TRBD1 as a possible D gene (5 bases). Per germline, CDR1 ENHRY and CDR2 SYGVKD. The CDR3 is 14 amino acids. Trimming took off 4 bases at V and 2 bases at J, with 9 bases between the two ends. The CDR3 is CAISGQGTYNEQFF. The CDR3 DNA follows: TGTGCCATCAGTGGGCAGGGTACCTACAATGAGCAGTTCTTC.

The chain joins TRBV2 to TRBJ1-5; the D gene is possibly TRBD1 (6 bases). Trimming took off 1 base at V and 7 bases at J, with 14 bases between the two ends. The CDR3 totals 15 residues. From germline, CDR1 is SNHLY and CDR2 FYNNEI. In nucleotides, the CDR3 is TGTGCCAGCAGTGAAGAAATCAGGGGCAGGCAGCCCCAGCATTTT. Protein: CASSEEIRGRQPQHF.

This CDR3 is CASSRDRNTNYGYTF. The CDR3 nucleotides are TGTGCCAGCTCACGAGACAGGAATACTAACTATGGCTACACCTTC. The chain combines TRBV18 with TRBJ1-2, with D possibly matching TRBD1 (6 bases). Germline CDR1 is KGHSH and CDR2 is LQKENI. V shed 4 bases and J shed 0 bases, with 12 bases lying between them. The CDR3 has 15 amino acids.

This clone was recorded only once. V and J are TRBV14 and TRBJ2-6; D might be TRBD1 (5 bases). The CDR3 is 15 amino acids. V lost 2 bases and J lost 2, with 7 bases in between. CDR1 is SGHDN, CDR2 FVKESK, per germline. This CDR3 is CASSQLGAGANVLTF. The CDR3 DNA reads TGTGCCAGCAGCCAATTAGGGGCTGGGGCCAACGTCCTGACTTTC.

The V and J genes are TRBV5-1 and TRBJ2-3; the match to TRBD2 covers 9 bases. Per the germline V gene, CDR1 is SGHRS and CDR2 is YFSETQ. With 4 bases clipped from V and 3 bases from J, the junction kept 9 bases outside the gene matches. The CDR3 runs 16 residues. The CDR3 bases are TGCGCCAGCAGCCGGAGCGGGGGGCTAAATACAGATACGCAGTATTTT. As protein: CASSRSGGLNTDTQYF.

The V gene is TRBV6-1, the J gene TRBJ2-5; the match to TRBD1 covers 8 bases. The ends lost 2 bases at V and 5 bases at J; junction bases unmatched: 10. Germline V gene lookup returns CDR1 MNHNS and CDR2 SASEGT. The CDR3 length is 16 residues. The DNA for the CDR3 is TGTGCCAGCAGTGAATTGGGCAGGGGGCCGAGGGAGACCCAGTACTTC. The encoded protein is CASSELGRGPRETQYF.

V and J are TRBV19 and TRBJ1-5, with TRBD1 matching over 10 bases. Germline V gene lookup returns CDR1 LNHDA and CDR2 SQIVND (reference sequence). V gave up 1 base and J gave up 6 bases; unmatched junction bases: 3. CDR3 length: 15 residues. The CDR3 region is CASSIGQGAGQPQHF. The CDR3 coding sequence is TGTGCCAGTAGTATAGGACAGGGGGCGGGTCAGCCCCAGCATTTT.

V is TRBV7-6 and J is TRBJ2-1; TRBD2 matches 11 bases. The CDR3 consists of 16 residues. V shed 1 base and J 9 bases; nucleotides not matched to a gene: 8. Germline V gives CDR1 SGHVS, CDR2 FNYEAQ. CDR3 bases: TGTGCCAGCAGCTTAGGAGCTAGCGGGGGGCCGGCTGAGCAGTTCTTC. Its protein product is CASSLGASGGPAEQFF.

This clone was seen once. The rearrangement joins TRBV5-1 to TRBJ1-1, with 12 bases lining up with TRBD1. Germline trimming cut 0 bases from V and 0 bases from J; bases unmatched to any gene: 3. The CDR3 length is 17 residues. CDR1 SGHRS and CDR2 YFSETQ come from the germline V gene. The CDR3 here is CASSLGDRGLLNTEAFF. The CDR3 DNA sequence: TGCGCCAGCAGCTTGGGGGACAGGGGGCTCCTGAACACTGAAGCTTTCTTT.

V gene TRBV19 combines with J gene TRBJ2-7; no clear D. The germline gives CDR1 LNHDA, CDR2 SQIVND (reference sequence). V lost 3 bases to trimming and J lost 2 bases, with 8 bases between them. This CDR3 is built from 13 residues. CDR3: CASSIPGTYEQYF. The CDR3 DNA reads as TGTGCCAGTAGTATTCCGGGTACCTACGAGCAGTACTTC.

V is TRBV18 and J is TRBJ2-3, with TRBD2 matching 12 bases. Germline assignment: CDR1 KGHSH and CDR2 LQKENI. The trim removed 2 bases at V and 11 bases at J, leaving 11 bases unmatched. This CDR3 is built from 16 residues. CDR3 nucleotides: TGTGCCAGCTCACCATCTCCGACTAGCGGGGGAGGAGGGCAGTATTTT. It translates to CASSPSPTSGGGGQYF.

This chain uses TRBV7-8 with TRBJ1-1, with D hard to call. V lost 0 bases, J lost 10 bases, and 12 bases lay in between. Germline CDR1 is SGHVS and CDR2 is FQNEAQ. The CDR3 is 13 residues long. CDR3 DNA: TGTGCCAGCAGCTTAGCCGGTACTCGGGGAGCTTTCTTT. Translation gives CASSLAGTRGAFF.

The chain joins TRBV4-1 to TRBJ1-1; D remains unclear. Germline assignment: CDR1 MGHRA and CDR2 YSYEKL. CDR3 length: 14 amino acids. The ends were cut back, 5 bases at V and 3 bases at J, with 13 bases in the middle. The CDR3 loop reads CASSNPLEDTEAFF. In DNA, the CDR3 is TGCGCCAGCAGCAATCCCCTTGAGGACACTGAAGCTTTCTTT.

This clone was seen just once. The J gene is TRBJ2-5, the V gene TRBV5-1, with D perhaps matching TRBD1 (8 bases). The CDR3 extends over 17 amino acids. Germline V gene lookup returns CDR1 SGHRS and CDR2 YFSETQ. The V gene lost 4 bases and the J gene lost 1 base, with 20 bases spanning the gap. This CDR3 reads CASSPAAGQVLQETQYF. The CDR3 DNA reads TGCGCCAGCAGCCCAGCAGCGGGACAGGTACTCCAAGAGACCCAGTACTTC. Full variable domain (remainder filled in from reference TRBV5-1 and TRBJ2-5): KAGVTQTPRYLIKTRGQQVTLSCSPISGHRSVSWYQQTPGQGLQFLFEYFSETQRNKGNFPGRFSGRQFSNSRSEMNVSTLELGDSALYLCASSPAAGQVLQETQYFGPGTRLLVL.

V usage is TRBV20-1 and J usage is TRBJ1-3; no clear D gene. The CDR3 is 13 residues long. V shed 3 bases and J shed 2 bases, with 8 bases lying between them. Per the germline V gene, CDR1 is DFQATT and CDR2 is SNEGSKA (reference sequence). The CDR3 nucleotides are TGCAGTGCTAGTGTGAGTCCTGGAAACACCATATATTTT. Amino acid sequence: CSASVSPGNTIYF.

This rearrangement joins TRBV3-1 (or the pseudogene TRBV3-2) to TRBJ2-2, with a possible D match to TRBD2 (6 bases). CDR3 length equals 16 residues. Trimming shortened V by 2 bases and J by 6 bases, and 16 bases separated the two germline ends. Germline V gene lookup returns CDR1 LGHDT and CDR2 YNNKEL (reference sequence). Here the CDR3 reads CASSQLAARGAGELFF. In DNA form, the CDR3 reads TGTGCCAGCAGCCAATTAGCGGCGCGAGGAGCCGGGGAGCTGTTTTTT.